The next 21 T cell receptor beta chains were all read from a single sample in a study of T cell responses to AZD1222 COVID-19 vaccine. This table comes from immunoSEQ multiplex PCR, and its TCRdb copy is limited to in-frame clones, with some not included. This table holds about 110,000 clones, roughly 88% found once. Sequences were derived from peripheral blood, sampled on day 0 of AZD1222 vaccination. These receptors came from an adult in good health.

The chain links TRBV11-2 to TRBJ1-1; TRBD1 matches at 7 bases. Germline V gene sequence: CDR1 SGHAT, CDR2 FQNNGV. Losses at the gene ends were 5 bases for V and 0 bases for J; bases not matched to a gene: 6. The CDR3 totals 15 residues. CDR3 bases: TGTGCCAGCAGCCCCCACAGGGGACTGAACACTGAAGCTTTCTTT. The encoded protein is CASSPHRGLNTEAFF.

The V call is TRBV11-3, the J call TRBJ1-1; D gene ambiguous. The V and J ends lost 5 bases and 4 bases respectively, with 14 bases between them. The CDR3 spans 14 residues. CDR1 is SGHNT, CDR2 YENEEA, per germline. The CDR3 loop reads CASSHPGQATEAFF. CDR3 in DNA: TGTGCCAGCAGCCACCCCGGGCAGGCCACTGAAGCTTTCTTT.

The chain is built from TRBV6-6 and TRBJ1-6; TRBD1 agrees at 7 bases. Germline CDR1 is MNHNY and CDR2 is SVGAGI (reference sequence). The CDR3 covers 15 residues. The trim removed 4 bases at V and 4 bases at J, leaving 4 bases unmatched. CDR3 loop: CASSSPGQYNSPLHF. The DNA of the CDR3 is TGTGCCAGCAGTTCCCCGGGACAGTATAATTCACCCCTCCACTTT.

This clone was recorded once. This CDR3 is CASSFSRGNNQPQHF. CDR3 nucleotide sequence: TGTGCCAGCAGCTTTAGTAGGGGTAACAATCAGCCCCAGCATTTT. The rearrangement links TRBV7-8 to TRBJ1-5; TRBD1 might be the D (5 bases). The CDR3 has 15 residues. CDR1 SGHVS and CDR2 FQNEAQ come from the germline V gene. Trimming pared 3 bases from V and 3 bases from J, leaving 12 bases between.

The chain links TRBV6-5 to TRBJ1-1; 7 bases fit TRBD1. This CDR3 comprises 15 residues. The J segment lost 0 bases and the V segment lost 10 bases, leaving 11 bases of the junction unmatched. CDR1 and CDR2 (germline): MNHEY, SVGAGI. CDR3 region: CATKQGSVMNTEAFF. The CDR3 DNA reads TGTGCCACAAAACAGGGGTCTGTCATGAACACTGAAGCTTTCTTT.

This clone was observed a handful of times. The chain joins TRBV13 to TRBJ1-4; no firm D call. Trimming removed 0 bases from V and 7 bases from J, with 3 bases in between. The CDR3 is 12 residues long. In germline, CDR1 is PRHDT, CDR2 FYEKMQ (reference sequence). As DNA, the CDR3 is TGTGCCAGCAGCTTAGGCGGTGAAAAACTGTTTTTT. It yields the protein CASSLGGEKLFF.

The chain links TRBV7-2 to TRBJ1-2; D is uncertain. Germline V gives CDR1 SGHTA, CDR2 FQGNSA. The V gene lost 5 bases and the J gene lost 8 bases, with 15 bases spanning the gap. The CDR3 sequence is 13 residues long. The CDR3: CASSNRATFGYTF. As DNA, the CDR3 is TGTGCCAGCAGCAACCGGGCTACCTTCGGCTACACCTTC.

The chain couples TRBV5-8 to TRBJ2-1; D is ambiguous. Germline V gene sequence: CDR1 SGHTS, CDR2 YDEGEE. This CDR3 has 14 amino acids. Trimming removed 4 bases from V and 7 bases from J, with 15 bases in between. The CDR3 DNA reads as TGTGCCAGCAGCCGTGGGTCGGCCGGGAATGAGCAGTTCTTC. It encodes CASSRGSAGNEQFF.

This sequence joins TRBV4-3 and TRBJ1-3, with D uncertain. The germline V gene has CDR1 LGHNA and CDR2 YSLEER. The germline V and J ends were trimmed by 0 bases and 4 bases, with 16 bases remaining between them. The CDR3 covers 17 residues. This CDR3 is CASSQDLAVAWGNTIYF. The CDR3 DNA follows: TGCGCCAGCAGCCAAGATTTAGCGGTGGCGTGGGGAAACACCATATATTTT.

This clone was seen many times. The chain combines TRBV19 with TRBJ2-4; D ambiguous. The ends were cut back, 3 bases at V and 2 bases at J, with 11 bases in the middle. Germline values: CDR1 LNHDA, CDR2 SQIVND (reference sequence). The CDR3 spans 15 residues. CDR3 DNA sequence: TGTGCCAGTAGTATTCACGGTGCTCCCAAAAACATTCAGTACTTC. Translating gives CASSIHGAPKNIQYF.

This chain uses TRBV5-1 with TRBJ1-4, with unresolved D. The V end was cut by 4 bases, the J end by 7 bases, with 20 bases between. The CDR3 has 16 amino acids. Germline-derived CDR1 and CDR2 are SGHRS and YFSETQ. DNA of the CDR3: TGCGCCAGCAGCCCCGGGAGCTACCAGAAGGGTGAAAAACTGTTTTTT. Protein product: CASSPGSYQKGEKLFF.

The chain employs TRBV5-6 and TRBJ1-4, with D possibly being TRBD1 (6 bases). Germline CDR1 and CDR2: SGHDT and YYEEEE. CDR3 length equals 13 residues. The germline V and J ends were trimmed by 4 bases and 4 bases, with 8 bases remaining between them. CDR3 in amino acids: CASSGTLNEKLFF. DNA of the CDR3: TGTGCCAGCAGCGGGACACTTAATGAAAAACTGTTTTTT. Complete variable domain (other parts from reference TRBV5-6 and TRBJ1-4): DAGVTQSPTHLIKTRGQQVTLRCSPKSGHDTVSWYQQALGQGPQFIFQYYEEEERQRGNFPDRFSGHQFPNYSSELNVNALLLGDSALYLCASSGTLNEKLFFGSGTQLSVL.

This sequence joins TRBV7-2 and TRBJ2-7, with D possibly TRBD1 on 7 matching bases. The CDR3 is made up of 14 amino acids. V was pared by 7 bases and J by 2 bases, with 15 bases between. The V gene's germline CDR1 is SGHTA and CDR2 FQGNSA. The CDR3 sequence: CASTPQGGPYEQYF. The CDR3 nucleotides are TGTGCCAGCACCCCCCAGGGGGGCCCCTACGAGCAGTACTTC.

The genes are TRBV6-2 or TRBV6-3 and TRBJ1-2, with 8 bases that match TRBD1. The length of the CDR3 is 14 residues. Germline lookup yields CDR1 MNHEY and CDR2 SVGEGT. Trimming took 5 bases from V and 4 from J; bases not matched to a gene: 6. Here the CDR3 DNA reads TGTGCCAGCAGTAAATCGGGACAGGCCTATGGCTACACCTTC. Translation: CASSKSGQAYGYTF.

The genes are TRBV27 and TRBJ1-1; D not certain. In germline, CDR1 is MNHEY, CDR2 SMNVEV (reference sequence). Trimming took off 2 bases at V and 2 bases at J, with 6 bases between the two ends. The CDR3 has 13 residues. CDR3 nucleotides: TGTGCCAGCAGTTTACTAGGAAACACTGAAGCTTTCTTT. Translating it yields CASSLLGNTEAFF.

This CDR3 reads CASSLARIGYTEAFF. In nucleotides, the CDR3 is TGCGCCAGCAGCTTGGCGCGGATTGGGTACACTGAAGCTTTCTTT. This sequence joins TRBV5-1 and TRBJ1-1; D remains ambiguous. CDR3 length equals 15 residues. V gave up 0 bases and J gave up 3 bases, with 12 bases separating them. Germline CDR1 SGHRS, CDR2 YFSETQ.

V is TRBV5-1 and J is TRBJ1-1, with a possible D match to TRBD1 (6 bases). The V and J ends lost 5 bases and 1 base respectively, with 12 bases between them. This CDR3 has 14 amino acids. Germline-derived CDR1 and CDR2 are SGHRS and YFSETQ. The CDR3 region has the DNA TGCGCCAGCAGGACACAGGGCCCGAACACTGAAGCTTTCTTT. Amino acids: CASRTQGPNTEAFF.

The CDR3 region is CASGHLSGNTIYF. The CDR3 nucleotides are TGTGCCAGCGGACACCTCTCTGGAAACACCATATATTTT. V and J are TRBV25-1 and TRBJ1-3; D may be TRBD1 (5 bases). The V and J ends lost 8 bases and 0 bases respectively, with 8 bases between them. The germline CDR1 and CDR2 sequences are MGHDK and SYGVNS. The CDR3 has 13 amino acids. The full variable domain, with the rest looked up from reference TRBV25-1 and TRBJ1-3, is EADIYQTPRYLVIGTGKKITLECSQTMGHDKMYWYQQDPGMELHLIHYSYGVNSTEKGDLSSESTVSRIRTEHFPLTLESARPSHTSQYLCASGHLSGNTIYFGEGSWLTVV.

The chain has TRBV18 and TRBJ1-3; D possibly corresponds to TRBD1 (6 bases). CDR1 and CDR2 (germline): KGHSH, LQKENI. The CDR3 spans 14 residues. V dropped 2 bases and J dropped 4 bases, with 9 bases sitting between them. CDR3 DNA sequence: TGTGCCAGCTCACCAACCACAGGGGGAAACACCATATATTTT. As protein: CASSPTTGGNTIYF.

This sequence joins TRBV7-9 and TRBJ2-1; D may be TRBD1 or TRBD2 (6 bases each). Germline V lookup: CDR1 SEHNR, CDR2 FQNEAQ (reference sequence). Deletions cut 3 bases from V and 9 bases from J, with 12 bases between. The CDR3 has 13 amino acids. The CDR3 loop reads CASSLGGRGEQFF. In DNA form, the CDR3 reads TGTGCCAGCAGCTTGGGGGGCAGGGGTGAGCAGTTCTTC.

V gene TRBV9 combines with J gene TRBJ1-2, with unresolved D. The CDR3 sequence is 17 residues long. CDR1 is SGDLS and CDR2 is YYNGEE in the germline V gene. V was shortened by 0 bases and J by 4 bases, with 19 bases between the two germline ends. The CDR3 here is CASSVGGSGTVGYGYTF. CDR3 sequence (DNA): TGTGCCAGCAGCGTAGGAGGCTCGGGAACGGTGGGCTATGGCTACACCTTC.